The following is a TCR beta chain sequence with its context. These data belong to a study of blood T cell repertoires in COVID-19. For the study at large: The analysed material was cDNA or gDNA that came from T cells, B-cell-depleted T cells, or PBMCs.

The CDR3 extends over 17 amino acids. V was clipped by 5 bases and J by 2 bases; unmatched bases: 14. Germline V gene lookup returns CDR1 SGHVS and CDR2 FNYEAQ. The authors' processing: Amplifying reference gene primers gave estimates of nucleated cell counts. Sequencing was performed with immunoSEQ multiplex PCR; in TCRdb, only in-frame clones are kept and a portion is missing. The DNA was the basis for D and trimming; V, J and clone size are from that table. The sample lists 200,000 or so clones; less than 90% were seen once. The chain links TRBV7-6 to TRBJ1-1; the match to TRBD1 covers 7 bases. The TCR was taken from a human donor in a cohort sampled during active COVID-19. Sequenced input: peripheral blood. The DNA for the CDR3 is TGTGCCAGCAGCCCCCGGGAGGGGGCGAATCGAAACACTGAAGCTTTCTTT. Its protein is CASSPREGANRNTEAFF.